Below are 5 T cell receptor beta chains sequenced from a single sample in a study of blood T cell repertoires in COVID-19. This table comes from immunoSEQ multiplex PCR, and its TCRdb copy is limited to in-frame clones, with some not included. The top ten clones hold 15% of a sample with some 70,000 clones, roughly 71% of them seen once. The source material was peripheral blood. The receptors come from a man in his 60s with COVID-19, enrolled during active disease.

The chain uses TRBV30 and TRBJ2-6; a possible D gene is TRBD1 (6 bases). Germline V CDR1 and CDR2: GTSNPN, SVGIG (reference sequence). This CDR3 is built from 15 residues. The ends were cut back, 5 bases at V and 1 base at J, with 12 bases in the middle. In DNA, the CDR3 is TGTGCCTGGTCTTACAGGGTTTCTGGGGCCAACGTCCTGACTTTC. Protein sequence: CAWSYRVSGANVLTF.

The gene calls are TRBV11-2 and TRBJ2-7; possibly TRBD1 for D (5 bases). V shed 2 bases and J shed 9 bases, with 17 bases lying between them. There are 14 residues in the CDR3. The germline gives CDR1 SGHAT, CDR2 FQNNGV. CDR3 sequence (DNA): TGTGCCAGCAGCTTACCCAGGGTCGGGCCGGGGCAGTACTTC. Its translation: CASSLPRVGPGQYF.

The V gene is TRBV10-1, the J gene TRBJ2-3; the D is unclear. V was clipped by 1 base and J by 2 bases, with 7 bases between them. CDR1 is WNHNN and CDR2 is SYGVQD in the germline V gene (reference sequence). This CDR3 region has 14 residues. Here the CDR3 reads CASSEYSITDTQYF. In nucleotides, the CDR3 is TGCGCCAGCAGTGAGTACTCCATCACAGATACGCAGTATTTT.

The chain recombines TRBV7-3 with TRBJ2-1; D is perhaps TRBD2 (6 bases). V lost 1 base to trimming and J lost 2 bases, with 6 bases between them. The CDR3 runs 14 residues. Germline loops: CDR1 SGHTA, CDR2 FQGTGA. The CDR3 protein is CASSLSGTYNEQFF. CDR3 nucleotide sequence: TGTGCCAGCAGCTTAAGCGGGACCTACAATGAGCAGTTCTTC.

V and J are TRBV20-1 and TRBJ2-5; D gene ambiguous. This CDR3 is 12 amino acids long. The V and J ends lost 3 bases and 7 bases respectively, with 12 bases between them. The germline V gene has CDR1 DFQATT and CDR2 SNEGSKA (reference sequence). CDR3 sequence reads: CSASLTPGTQYF. The CDR3 DNA follows: TGCAGTGCTAGTCTTACTCCGGGGACCCAGTACTTC.